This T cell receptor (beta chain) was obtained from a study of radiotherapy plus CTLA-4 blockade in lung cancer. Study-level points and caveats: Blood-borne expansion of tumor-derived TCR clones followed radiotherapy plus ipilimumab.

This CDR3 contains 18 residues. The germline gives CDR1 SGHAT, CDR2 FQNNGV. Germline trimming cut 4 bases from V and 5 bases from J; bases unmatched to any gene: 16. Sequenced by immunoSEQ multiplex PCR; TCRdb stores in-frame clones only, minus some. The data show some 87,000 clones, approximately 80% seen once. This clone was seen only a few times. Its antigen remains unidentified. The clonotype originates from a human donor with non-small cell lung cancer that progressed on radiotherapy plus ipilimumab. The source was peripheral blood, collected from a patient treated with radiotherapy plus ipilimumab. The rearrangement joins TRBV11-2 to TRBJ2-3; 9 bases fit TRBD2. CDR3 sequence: CASSSRGRGAGGGDTQYF. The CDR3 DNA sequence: TGTGCCAGCAGCTCGCGGGGAAGGGGAGCGGGGGGCGGAGATACGCAGTATTTT.